In this sample, the clone carrying this T cell receptor beta chain turned up a few times. No antigen is known for it. TCRdb reprocessed the 5' RACE reads via MiXCR and lists one record per CDR3 protein. The sample yields under 900,000 distinct CDR3 sequences, about 12% seen once. Deletions cut 0 bases from V and 2 bases from J, with 10 bases between. In germline, CDR1 is SGHKS, CDR2 YYEKEE (reference sequence). CDR3 length equals 15 residues. The record originates from a study of identical twins. Notes on the study in general: Fewer insertions characterized abundant cord blood beta clonotypes, whereas memory repertoires showed none.

The sample also formed part of further work on yellow fever vaccine responses in identical twins. As that report states: Twins' T cell vaccine responses reportedly looked partly convergent, partly personalized.

Specimen: PBMCs. The rearrangement links TRBV5-5 to TRBJ2-3; tentatively, D is TRBD2 (6 bases). This sequence originates from a woman aged 18 to 35 in good health. The CDR3 region has the DNA TGTGCCAGCAGCTTGGAAGTAGCGGTCACAGATACGCAGTATTTT. This translates into CASSLEVAVTDTQYF. The variable domain in full, completed from reference TRBV5-5 and TRBJ2-3, reads DAGVTQSPTHLIKTRGQQVTLRCSPISGHKSVSWYQQVLGQGPQFIFQYYEKEERGRGNFPDRFSARQFPNYSSELNVNALLLGDSALYLCASSLEVAVTDTQYFGPGTRLTVL.